This T cell receptor beta chain was sequenced in a study of blood T cell repertoires in COVID-19. The wider study: Sources were T cells, B-cell-depleted T cells, or PBMCs; the material itself was cDNA or gDNA.

This clone was picked up a small number of times. Between the trimmed V and J ends, which lost 2 bases and 0 bases, there was a span of 10 bases. The CDR3 is 15 residues long. Germline lookup yields CDR1 MNHNS and CDR2 SASEGT. Sequencing used immunoSEQ multiplex PCR; TCRdb keeps in-frame clones, though not all of them. The sample holds 120,000 or so clones, around 80% seen once. The sequence was collected from an elderly man with active or convalescent COVID-19. Sequencing input: peripheral blood. The rearrangement joins TRBV6-1 to TRBJ1-2; possible D gene TRBD1, 5 bases. The CDR3, as DNA: TGTGCCAGCAGTGAACTAGGGGATGCTAACTATGGCTACACCTTC. Encoded protein: CASSELGDANYGYTF.